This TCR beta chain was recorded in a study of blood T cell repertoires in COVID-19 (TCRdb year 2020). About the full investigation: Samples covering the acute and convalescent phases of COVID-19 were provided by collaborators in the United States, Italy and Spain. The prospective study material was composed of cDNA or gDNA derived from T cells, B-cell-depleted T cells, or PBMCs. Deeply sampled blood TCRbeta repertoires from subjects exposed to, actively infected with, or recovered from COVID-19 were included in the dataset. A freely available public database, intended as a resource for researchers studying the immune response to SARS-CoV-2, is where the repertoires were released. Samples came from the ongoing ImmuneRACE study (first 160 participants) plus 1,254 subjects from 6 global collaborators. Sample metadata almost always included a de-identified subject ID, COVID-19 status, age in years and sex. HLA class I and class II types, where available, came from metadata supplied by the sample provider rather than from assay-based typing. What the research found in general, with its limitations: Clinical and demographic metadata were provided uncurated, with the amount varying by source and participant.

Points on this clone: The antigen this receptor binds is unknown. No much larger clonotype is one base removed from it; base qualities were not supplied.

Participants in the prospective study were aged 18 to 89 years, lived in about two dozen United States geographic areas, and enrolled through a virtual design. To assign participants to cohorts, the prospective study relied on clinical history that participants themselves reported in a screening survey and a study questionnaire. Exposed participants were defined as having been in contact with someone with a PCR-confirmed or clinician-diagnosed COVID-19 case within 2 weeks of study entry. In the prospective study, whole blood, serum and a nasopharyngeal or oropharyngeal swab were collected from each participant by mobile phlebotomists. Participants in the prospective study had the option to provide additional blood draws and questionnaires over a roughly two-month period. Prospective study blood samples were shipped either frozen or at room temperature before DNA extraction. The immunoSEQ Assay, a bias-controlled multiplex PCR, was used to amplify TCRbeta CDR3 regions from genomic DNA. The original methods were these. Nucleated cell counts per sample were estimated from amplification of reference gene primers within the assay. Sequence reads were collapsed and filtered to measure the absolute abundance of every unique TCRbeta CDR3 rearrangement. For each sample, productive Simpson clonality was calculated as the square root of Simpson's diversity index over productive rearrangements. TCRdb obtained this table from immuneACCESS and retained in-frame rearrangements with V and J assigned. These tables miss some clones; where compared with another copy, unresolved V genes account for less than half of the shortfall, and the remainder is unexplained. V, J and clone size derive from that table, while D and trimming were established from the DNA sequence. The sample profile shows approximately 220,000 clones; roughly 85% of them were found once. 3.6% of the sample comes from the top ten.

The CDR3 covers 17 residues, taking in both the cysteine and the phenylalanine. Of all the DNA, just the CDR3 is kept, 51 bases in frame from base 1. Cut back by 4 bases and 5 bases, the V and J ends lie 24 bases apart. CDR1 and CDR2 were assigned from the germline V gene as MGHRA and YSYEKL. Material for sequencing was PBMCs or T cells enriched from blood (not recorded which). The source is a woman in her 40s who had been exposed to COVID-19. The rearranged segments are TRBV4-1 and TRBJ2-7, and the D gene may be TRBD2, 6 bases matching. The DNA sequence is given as TGCGCCAGCAGCCGGCGGGGCGGGGTGTCGAGTTTTAACGAGCAGTACTTC. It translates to CASSRRGGVSSFNEQYF.